These 29 T cell receptor beta chains were all obtained from the same sample, sequenced in a study of early stage breast cancer tumors. TCRdb's copy holds only in-frame clones and misses some; the assay was immunoSEQ multiplex PCR. The table lists 20,000 to 25,000 clones, 60% to 70% of them singletons, with 9.9% in the top ten. The sample taken for sequencing was breast tumor tissue. Every receptor here comes from a person in their sixties with breast cancer.

This clone has just one count. The V and J genes are TRBV11-3 and TRBJ2-1; 7 bases match TRBD2. CDR1 is SGHNT and CDR2 is YENEEA in the germline V gene. The CDR3 has 15 residues. V was clipped by 1 base and J by 9 bases; unmatched bases: 9. The CDR3 here is CASSLGRRGGGEQFF. The CDR3 nucleotides are TGTGCCAGCAGCTTAGGCCGCCGTGGGGGGGGTGAGCAGTTCTTC.

The chain links TRBV4-3 to TRBJ2-1; 9 nucleotides align to TRBD2. The J segment lost 6 bases and the V segment lost 3 bases, leaving 6 bases of the junction unmatched. The CDR3 length is 15 residues. Germline V lookup: CDR1 LGHNA, CDR2 YSLEER. The CDR3 is CASSQVRSGSNEQFF. Written as DNA, the CDR3 is TGCGCCAGCAGCCAGGTCCGTAGCGGGAGCAATGAGCAGTTCTTC.

The genes are TRBV2 and TRBJ2-7, with 11 bases lining up with TRBD1. The CDR3 is 15 amino acids. The germline CDR1 and CDR2 sequences are SNHLY and FYNNEI. V gave up 6 bases and J gave up 1 base; unmatched junction bases: 5. The CDR3 is CASRRGTGGSYEQYF. The CDR3 coding sequence is TGTGCCAGCAGACGTGGGACAGGGGGTTCCTACGAGCAGTACTTC.

The V and J genes are TRBV18 and TRBJ2-7, with TRBD1 as a possible D gene (6 bases). This CDR3 has 15 residues. Trimming took 3 bases from V and 6 from J, leaving 18 bases between them. The germline V gene has CDR1 KGHSH and CDR2 LQKENI. The CDR3 loop is CASSPSRQVGSEQYF. The CDR3 region has the DNA TGTGCCAGCTCACCTTCGCGACAGGTGGGATCCGAGCAGTACTTC.

Ten or more counts support this clone. The chain's CDR3 is CASSLEGSNQPQHF. In DNA form, the CDR3 reads TGTGCCAGCAGCTTGGAGGGGAGCAATCAGCCCCAGCATTTT. The rearrangement joins TRBV7-6 to TRBJ1-5; D is perhaps TRBD1 (5 bases). The CDR3 length is 14 residues. The V gene lost 3 bases and the J gene lost 1 base, with 7 bases spanning the gap. CDR1 is SGHVS and CDR2 is FNYEAQ in the germline V gene.

V gene TRBV5-1 combines with J gene TRBJ2-2, with 8 positions matching TRBD2. CDR1 and CDR2 from the germline V gene are SGHRS and YFSETQ. This CDR3 is 14 amino acids long. V shed 4 bases, J shed 6 bases, and the junction held 5 bases outside the gene matches. CDR3 residues: CASSPGTSSGELFF. The DNA for the CDR3 is TGCGCCAGCAGCCCCGGGACTAGTTCCGGGGAGCTGTTTTTT.

The chain is built from TRBV7-2 and TRBJ1-2, with 8 bases fitting TRBD1. The CDR3 extends over 13 amino acids. V was clipped by 5 bases and J by 6 bases; unmatched bases: 5. CDR1 and CDR2 from the germline V gene are SGHTA and FQGNSA. The CDR3 sequence is CASSRTGRDGYTF. The CDR3 DNA follows: TGTGCCAGCAGCCGGACAGGGAGGGATGGCTACACCTTC. The full variable domain, rest sourced from reference TRBV7-2 and TRBJ1-2, is GAGVSQSPSNKVTEKGKDVELRCDPISGHTALYWYRQSLGQGLEFLIYFQGNSAPDKSGLPSDRFSAERTGGSVSTLTIQRTQQEDSAVYLCASSRTGRDGYTFGSGTRLTVV.

The table lists this clone with a count of one. The chain is built from TRBV30 and TRBJ2-2; 7 bases match TRBD2. This CDR3 contains 20 residues. Germline V lookup: CDR1 GTSNPN, CDR2 SVGIG (reference sequence). J lost 1 base, V lost 4 bases, and 21 bases had no gene match. The CDR3 coding sequence is TGTGCCTGGACCCCCCTGGCCCTGGGGGGGTTGATACAGAACACCGGGGAGCTGTTTTTT. Protein product: CAWTPLALGGLIQNTGELFF.

The chain joins TRBV4-3 to TRBJ1-4, with TRBD1 identical over 9 bases. J gave up 7 bases and V 1 base, and 7 bases lay outside the gene matches. Germline loops: CDR1 LGHNA, CDR2 YSLEER. The CDR3 has 16 amino acids. The CDR3 here is CASSQGVGTGLEKLFF. CDR3 in DNA: TGCGCCAGCAGCCAAGGGGTCGGGACAGGGCTTGAAAAACTGTTTTTT.

The V call is TRBV7-2, the J call TRBJ2-1; 7 nucleotides match TRBD2. The CDR3 runs to 14 residues. After removal of 3 bases from V and 9 bases from J, the junction contained 8 bases not matched to a gene. Looked up from germline, CDR1 is SGHTA and CDR2 is FQGNSA. CDR3 DNA: TGTGCCAGCAGCTTTCCTACTAGCGCGGGTGAGCAGTTCTTC. Protein sequence: CASSFPTSAGEQFF.

This clone was observed a handful of times. The J gene is TRBJ2-1, the V gene TRBV7-8; D call uncertain. Germline CDR1 and CDR2: SGHVS and FQNEAQ. Trimming removed 3 bases from V and 5 bases from J, with 14 bases in between. CDR3 length: 15 amino acids. The CDR3 bases are TGTGCCAGCAGCTTTCTAGAAGGTCGGAACAATGAGCAGTTCTTC. This codes for CASSFLEGRNNEQFF.

The genes are TRBV6-5 and TRBJ2-5; the D is unclear. In germline, CDR1 is MNHEY, CDR2 SVGAGI. The CDR3 spans 9 residues. V lost 7 bases and J lost 9, with 6 bases in between. The CDR3 coding sequence is TGTGCCAGCACCGAGGCCCAGTACTTC. Amino acid sequence: CASTEAQYF.

The chain uses TRBV5-1 and TRBJ2-1; 8 positions agree with TRBD2. The trim removed 2 bases at V and 3 bases at J, leaving 4 bases unmatched. The CDR3 has 15 residues. The germline gives CDR1 SGHRS, CDR2 YFSETQ. The CDR3 sequence: CASSLTGTSYNEQFF. In DNA form, the CDR3 reads TGCGCCAGCAGCTTAACCGGGACTAGCTACAATGAGCAGTTCTTC.

The rearrangement links TRBV6-5 to TRBJ2-7; D is perhaps TRBD1 (6 bases). The ends were cut back, 6 bases at V and 7 bases at J, with 16 bases in the middle. CDR1 is MNHEY and CDR2 is SVGAGI in the germline V gene. This CDR3 comprises 13 residues. The CDR3 coding sequence is TGTGCCAGCAGCCAGGGACATAGAAGGGAGCAGTACTTC. Encoded protein: CASSQGHRREQYF.

This clone was found once. This chain links TRBV28 with TRBJ2-1; 9 nucleotides match TRBD2. There are 16 residues in the CDR3. Trimming cost V 5 bases and J 1 base; bases outside gene matches: 6. Germline CDR1 is MDHEN and CDR2 is SYDVKM. For the CDR3, the DNA is TGTGCCAGCAGTCCCGTTAGCGGGAGATCCTACAATGAGCAGTTCTTC. Amino acid sequence: CASSPVSGRSYNEQFF.

The rearrangement uses TRBV28 and TRBJ2-7, with 10 nucleotides matching TRBD2. This CDR3 is 20 amino acids long. V was clipped by 5 bases and J by 3 bases; unmatched bases: 22. Germline CDR1 and CDR2: MDHEN and SYDVKM. For the CDR3, the DNA is TGTGCCAGCAGTCTTACTCCGGGACTAGCGACCTCCAATCCCCTCTACGAGCAGTACTTC. Its protein is CASSLTPGLATSNPLYEQYF.

This chain uses TRBV18 with TRBJ2-7, with D possibly TRBD2 on 6 matching bases. The CDR3 spans 15 residues. The germline V gene encodes CDR1 KGHSH and CDR2 LQKENI. Trimming removed 6 bases at V and 0 bases at J, with 15 bases between. Here the CDR3 reads CASSLWGESSYEQYF. The CDR3 nucleotides read TGTGCCAGCTCCCTTTGGGGGGAGAGCTCCTACGAGCAGTACTTC. Together with reference TRBV18 and TRBJ2-7, the CDR3 gives the full variable domain: NAGVMQNPRHLVRRRGQEARLRCSPMKGHSHVYWYRQLPEEGLKFMVYLQKENIIDESGMPKERFSAEFPKEGPSILRIQQVVRGDSAAYFCASSLWGESSYEQYFGPGTRLTVT.

The chain has TRBV11-3 and TRBJ2-2; 7 bases are a match to TRBD2. V shed 5 bases and J 0 bases; nucleotides not matched to a gene: 12. The CDR3 totals 18 residues. Germline V lookup: CDR1 SGHNT, CDR2 YENEEA. The CDR3: CASSPSGYRIPNTGELFF. The DNA for the CDR3 is TGTGCCAGCAGCCCTAGCGGATATAGGATACCGAACACCGGGGAGCTGTTTTTT.

This clone was observed a single time. This chain joins TRBV5-1 and TRBJ1-5; D remains unclear. Trimming cost V 0 bases and J 0 bases, with 4 bases left between them. Germline CDR1 SGHRS, CDR2 YFSETQ. The CDR3 loop spans 14 amino acids. The CDR3 spells CASSLDSSNQPQHF. In DNA, the CDR3 is TGCGCCAGCAGCTTGGACAGTAGCAATCAGCCCCAGCATTTT.

This clone has more than one count but fewer than ten. V usage is TRBV18 and J usage is TRBJ2-7; 9 nucleotides align to TRBD2. The CDR3 contains 14 residues. Germline-derived CDR1 and CDR2 are KGHSH and LQKENI. V was pared by 3 bases and J by 5 bases, with 5 bases of the junction left unmatched. CDR3 in DNA: TGTGCCAGCTCACCGTTAGCGGGAGCGGACGAGCAGTACTTC. Translated: CASSPLAGADEQYF.

The chain employs TRBV19 and TRBJ1-2; D call uncertain. Germline CDR1 reads LNHDA; CDR2 reads SQIVND (reference sequence). The V end was cut by 2 bases, the J end by 3 bases, with 16 bases between. This CDR3 is built from 16 residues. CDR3 DNA: TGTGCCAGTAGTATACCCGGTGGAGGGCTCTACTATGGCTACACCTTC. This gives the protein CASSIPGGGLYYGYTF. Combining the CDR3 with reference TRBV19 and TRBJ1-2 gives the whole variable domain DGGITQSPKYLFRKEGQNVTLSCEQNLNHDAMYWYRQDPGQGLRLIYYSQIVNDFQKGDIAEGYSVSREKKESFPLTVTSAQKNPTAFYLCASSIPGGGLYYGYTFGSGTRLTVV.

The chain recombines TRBV27 with TRBJ2-7; TRBD2 matches at 13 bases. The CDR3 loop spans 18 amino acids. Unmatched junction bases numbered 13, after V lost 1 base and J lost 7 bases. The germline CDR1 and CDR2 sequences are MNHEY and SMNVEV (reference sequence). CDR3 nucleotides: TGTGCCAGCAGTTTATACCCCCCTGGACTAGCGGGAGTTAGAGAGCAGTACTTC. It yields the protein CASSLYPPGLAGVREQYF.

The chain is built from TRBV7-2 and TRBJ2-2; TRBD1 agrees at 7 bases. V shed 3 bases and J 5 bases; nucleotides not matched to a gene: 6. CDR1 and CDR2 from the germline V gene are SGHTA and FQGNSA. This CDR3 is built from 15 residues. CDR3 amino acids: CASSLQGEGTGELFF. DNA for the CDR3: TGTGCCAGCAGCTTGCAGGGGGAAGGTACCGGGGAGCTGTTTTTT.

This clone was observed a few times. The same CDR3 is also encoded by other DNA sequences in this sample. The chain couples TRBV19 to TRBJ2-7, with D possibly matching TRBD2 (6 bases). V was cut by 4 bases and J by 4 bases, with 8 bases left in between. CDR1 is LNHDA, CDR2 SQIVND, per germline (reference sequence). CDR3 length: 12 amino acids. CDR3 nucleotide sequence: TGTGCCAGTAGTAGGGGGGATTACGAGCAGTACTTC. As protein: CASSRGDYEQYF.

This chain uses TRBV6-5 with TRBJ1-4; D is unresolved. The CDR3 totals 16 residues. The germline V gene has CDR1 MNHEY and CDR2 SVGAGI. Trimming removed 2 bases at V and 0 bases at J, with 10 bases between. The CDR3 region has the DNA TGTGCCAGCAGTTACGAGGGTTATGCAACTAATGAAAAACTGTTTTTT. Its translation is CASSYEGYATNEKLFF.

This chain links TRBV28 with TRBJ2-3; a possible D gene is TRBD1 (6 bases). The CDR3 runs to 16 residues. V gave up 6 bases and J gave up 0 bases, with 16 bases separating them. From germline, CDR1 is MDHEN and CDR2 SYDVKM. The CDR3 DNA sequence: TGTGCCAGCAGGCTACAGGGACCTCTGAGCACAGATACGCAGTATTTT. Translation gives CASRLQGPLSTDTQYF.

This rearrangement joins TRBV5-4 to TRBJ2-5, with 9 nucleotides matching TRBD2. Per germline, CDR1 SGHNT and CDR2 YYREEE (reference sequence). With 1 base clipped from V and 7 bases from J, the junction kept 11 bases outside the gene matches. The CDR3 covers 16 residues. DNA of the CDR3: TGTGCCAGCAGCTTGCGGGCTAGCGGGGCCGGGGGGACCCAGTACTTC. Residues: CASSLRASGAGGTQYF.

The chain combines TRBV7-9 with TRBJ2-7; D not resolved. CDR3 size: 13 residues. The germline V gene has CDR1 SEHNR and CDR2 FQNEAQ (reference sequence). Trimming pared 4 bases from V and 3 bases from J, leaving 10 bases between. The CDR3 coding sequence is TGTGCCAGCAGCTCGGCCCACAGCTACGAGCAGTACTTC. This encodes CASSSAHSYEQYF.

The genes are TRBV27 and TRBJ2-1; 8 nucleotides align to TRBD1. The ends lost 6 bases at V and 6 bases at J; junction bases unmatched: 10. Per the germline V gene, CDR1 is MNHEY and CDR2 is SMNVEV (reference sequence). The CDR3 totals 15 residues. CDR3: CASSPRDRLFNEQFF. CDR3 coding DNA: TGTGCCAGCAGCCCGCGGGACAGGTTATTCAATGAGCAGTTCTTC.